What follows is one TCR beta chain and its context. The sample is drawn from a study of OX40 agonist ivuxolimab in advanced cancers. V lost 1 base, J lost 1 base, and 8 bases lay in between. The CDR3 covers 14 residues. Germline CDR1 is SGHRS and CDR2 is YFSETQ. Using immunoSEQ multiplex PCR, the repertoire was profiled, and TCRdb retains in-frame clones only, with some absent. Of about 60,000 clones detected, 85% appear once; the ten largest clones hold under 3.5%. This rearrangement joins TRBV5-1 to TRBJ1-1; D remains unclear. This material consisted of CD4+ or CD8+ T cells sorted from blood, taken in a trial of the OX40 agonist ivuxolimab. This sequence was found in an adult with an advanced solid tumor such as melanoma, head and neck, liver or kidney cancer. CDR3 region: CASSLLDKNTEAFF. The CDR3 coding sequence is TGCGCCAGCAGCTTGTTAGATAAGAACACTGAAGCTTTCTTT.